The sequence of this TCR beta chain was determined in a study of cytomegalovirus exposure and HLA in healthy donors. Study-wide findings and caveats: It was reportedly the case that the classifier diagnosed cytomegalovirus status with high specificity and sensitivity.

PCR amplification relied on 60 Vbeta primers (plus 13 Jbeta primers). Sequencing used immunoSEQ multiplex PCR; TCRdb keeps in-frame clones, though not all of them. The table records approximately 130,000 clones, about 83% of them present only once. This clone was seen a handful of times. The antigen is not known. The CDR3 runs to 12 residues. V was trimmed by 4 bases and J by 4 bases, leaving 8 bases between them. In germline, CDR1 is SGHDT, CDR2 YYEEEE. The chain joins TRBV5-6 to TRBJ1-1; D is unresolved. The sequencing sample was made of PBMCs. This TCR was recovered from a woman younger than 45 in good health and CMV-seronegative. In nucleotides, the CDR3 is TGTGCCAGCAGCCAAAGCTTCACTGAAGCTTTCTTT. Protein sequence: CASSQSFTEAFF. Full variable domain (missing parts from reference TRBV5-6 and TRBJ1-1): DAGVTQSPTHLIKTRGQQVTLRCSPKSGHDTVSWYQQALGQGPQFIFQYYEEEERQRGNFPDRFSGHQFPNYSSELNVNALLLGDSALYLCASSQSFTEAFFGQGTRLTVV.